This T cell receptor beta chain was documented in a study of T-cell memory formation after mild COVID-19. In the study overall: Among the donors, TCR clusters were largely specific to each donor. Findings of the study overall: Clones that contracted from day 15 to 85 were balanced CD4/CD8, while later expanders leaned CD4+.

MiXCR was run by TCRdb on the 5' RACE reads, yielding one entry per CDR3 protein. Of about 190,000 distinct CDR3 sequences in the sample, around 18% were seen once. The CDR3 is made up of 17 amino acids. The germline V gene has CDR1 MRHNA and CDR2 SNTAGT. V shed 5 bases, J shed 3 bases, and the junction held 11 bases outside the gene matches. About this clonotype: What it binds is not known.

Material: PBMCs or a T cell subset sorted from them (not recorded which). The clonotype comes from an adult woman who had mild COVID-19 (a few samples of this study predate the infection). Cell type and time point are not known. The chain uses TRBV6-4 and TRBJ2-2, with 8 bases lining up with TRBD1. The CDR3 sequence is CASSPSRGRFDTGELFF. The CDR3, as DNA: TGTGCCAGCAGTCCTAGCAGGGGGCGCTTTGACACCGGGGAGCTGTTTTTT.